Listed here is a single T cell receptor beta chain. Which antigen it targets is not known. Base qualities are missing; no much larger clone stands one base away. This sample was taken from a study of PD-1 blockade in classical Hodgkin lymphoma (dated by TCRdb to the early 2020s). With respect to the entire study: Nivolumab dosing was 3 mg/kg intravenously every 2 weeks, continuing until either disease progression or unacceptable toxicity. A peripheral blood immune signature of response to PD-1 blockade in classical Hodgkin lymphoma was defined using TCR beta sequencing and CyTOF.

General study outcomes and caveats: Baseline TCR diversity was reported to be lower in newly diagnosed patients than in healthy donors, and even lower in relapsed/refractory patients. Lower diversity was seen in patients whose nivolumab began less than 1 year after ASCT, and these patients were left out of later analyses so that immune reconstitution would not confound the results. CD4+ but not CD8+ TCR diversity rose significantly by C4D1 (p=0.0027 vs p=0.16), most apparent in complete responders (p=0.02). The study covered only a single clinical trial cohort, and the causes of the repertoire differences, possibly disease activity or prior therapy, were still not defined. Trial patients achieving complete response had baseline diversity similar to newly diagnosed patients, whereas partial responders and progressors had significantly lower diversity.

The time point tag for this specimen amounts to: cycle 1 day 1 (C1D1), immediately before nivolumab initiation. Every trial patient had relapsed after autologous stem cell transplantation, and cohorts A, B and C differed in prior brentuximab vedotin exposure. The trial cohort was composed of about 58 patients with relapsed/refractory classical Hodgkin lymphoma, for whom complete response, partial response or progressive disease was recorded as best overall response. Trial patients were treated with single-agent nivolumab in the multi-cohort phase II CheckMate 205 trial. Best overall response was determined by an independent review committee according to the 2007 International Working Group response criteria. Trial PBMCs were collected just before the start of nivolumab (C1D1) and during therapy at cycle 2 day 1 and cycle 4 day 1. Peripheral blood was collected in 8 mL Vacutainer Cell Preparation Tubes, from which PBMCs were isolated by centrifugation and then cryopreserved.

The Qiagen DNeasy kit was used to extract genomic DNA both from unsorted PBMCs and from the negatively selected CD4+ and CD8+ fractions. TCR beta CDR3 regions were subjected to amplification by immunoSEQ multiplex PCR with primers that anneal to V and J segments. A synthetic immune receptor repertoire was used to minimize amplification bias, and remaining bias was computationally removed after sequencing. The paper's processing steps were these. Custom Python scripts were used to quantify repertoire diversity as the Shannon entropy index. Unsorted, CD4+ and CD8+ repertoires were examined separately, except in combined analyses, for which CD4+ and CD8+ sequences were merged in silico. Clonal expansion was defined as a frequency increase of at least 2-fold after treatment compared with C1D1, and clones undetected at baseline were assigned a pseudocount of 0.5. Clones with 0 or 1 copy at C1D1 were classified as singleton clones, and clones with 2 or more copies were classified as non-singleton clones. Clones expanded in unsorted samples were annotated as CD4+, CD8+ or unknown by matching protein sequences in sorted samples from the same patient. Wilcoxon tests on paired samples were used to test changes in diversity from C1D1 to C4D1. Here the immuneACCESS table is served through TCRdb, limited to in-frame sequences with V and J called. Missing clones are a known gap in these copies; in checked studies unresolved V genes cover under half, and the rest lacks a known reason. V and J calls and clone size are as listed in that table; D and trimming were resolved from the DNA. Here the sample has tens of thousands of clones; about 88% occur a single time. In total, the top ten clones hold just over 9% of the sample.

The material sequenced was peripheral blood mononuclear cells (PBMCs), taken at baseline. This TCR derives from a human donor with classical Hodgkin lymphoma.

The DNA reads TGCGCCAGCAGCCAAGATTCGGGGGGGCCCACCGGGGAGCTGTTTTTT. Translated, this is CASSQDSGGPTGELFF. This receptor chain uses TRBV4-3 and TRBJ2-2; 8 junctional bases match TRBD2. Taken from the germline V gene, the CDR1 and CDR2 loops are LGHNA and YSLEER. The V end gives up 0 bases and the J end 4 bases, leaving 4 bases in the junction not matched to a gene. Measured from the cysteine to the phenylalanine, the CDR3 is 16 residues long. The retained sequence is limited to the CDR3, 48 bases, with the frame set at the first base.